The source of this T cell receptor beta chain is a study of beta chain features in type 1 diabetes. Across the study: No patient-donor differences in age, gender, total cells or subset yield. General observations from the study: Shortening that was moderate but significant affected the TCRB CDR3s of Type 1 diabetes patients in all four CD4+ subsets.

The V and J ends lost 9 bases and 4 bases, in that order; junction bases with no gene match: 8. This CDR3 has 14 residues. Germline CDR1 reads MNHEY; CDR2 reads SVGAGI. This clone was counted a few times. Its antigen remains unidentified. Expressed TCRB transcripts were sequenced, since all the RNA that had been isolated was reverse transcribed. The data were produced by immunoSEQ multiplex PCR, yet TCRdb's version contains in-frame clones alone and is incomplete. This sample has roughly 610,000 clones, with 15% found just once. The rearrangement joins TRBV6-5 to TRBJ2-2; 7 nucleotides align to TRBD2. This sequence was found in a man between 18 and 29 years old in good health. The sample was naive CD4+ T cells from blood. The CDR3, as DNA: TGTGCCAGAGGGAGGGCGTTCAGCACCGGGGAGCTGTTTTTT. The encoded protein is CARGRAFSTGELFF.